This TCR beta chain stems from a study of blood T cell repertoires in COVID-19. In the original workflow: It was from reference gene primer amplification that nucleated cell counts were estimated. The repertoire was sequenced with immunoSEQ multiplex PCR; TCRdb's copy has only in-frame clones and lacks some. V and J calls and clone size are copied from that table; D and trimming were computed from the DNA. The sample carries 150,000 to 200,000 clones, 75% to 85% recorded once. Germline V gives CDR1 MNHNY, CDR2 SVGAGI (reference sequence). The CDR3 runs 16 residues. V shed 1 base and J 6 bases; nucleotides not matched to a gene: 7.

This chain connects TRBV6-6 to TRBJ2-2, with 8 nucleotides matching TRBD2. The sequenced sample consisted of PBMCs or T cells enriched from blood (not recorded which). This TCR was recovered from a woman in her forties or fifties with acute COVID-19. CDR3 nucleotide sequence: TGTGCCAGCAGTTACTGGACGGGGGGGTCCCCCGGGGAGCTGTTTTTT. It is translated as CASSYWTGGSPGELFF.